The next 27 T cell receptor beta chains were all read from a single sample in a study of blood T cells in healthy people across ages (dated by TCRdb to between 2015 and 2017). Receptor libraries were prepared by 5' RACE. A second PCR of roughly 7 to 12 cycles was performed with a sample-barcoded 5' primer and a J-beta primer mix. Clones were called with MiXCR by TCRdb after fastp trimmed the public reads at Q25, and only in-frame beta chains were retained. For every CDR3 protein sequence, its rows merge into one entry that carries the most common genes and DNA. This sample has 1,800,000 or so distinct CDR3 sequences in its table, and approximately 39% of those were observed once. The ten largest make up 23% of the sample. Specimen: blood. The receptors come from a human donor in good health.

On this clonotype: Because the CDR3's place on the DNA is in doubt, the DNA is left out and the CDR3 is given as listed by TCRdb. The rearrangement links TRBV12-3 or TRBV12-4 to TRBJ2-1; the DNA was not used to check the table's D call, TRBD2. Ends included, the CDR3 has 16 residues. The CDR3 here is CASSFWPSEVGVGSFF.

V is TRBV29-1 and J is TRBJ1-1, with TRBD1 identical over 7 bases. The CDR3 extends over 13 amino acids. J gave up 4 bases and V 4 bases, and 6 bases lay outside the gene matches. Looked up from germline, CDR1 is SQVTM and CDR2 is ANQGSEA. In DNA form, the CDR3 reads TGCAGCGTTGCAAGGGGGCCTGGCACTGAAGCTTTCTTT. It encodes CSVARGPGTEAFF.

This CDR3 is CASIKALGAGDQPQHF. The DNA of the CDR3 is TGTGCCAGCATAAAGGCCCTGGGGGCCGGAGATCAGCCCCAGCATTTT. The chain combines TRBV2 with TRBJ1-5; D possibly corresponds to TRBD1 (6 bases). Germline CDR1 and CDR2: SNHLY and FYNNEI. The CDR3 is 16 amino acids. V lost 7 bases and J lost 5, with 21 bases in between.

Regarding this clonotype: Its ends do not fully match the called genes, so a read error is possible. This chain links TRBV5-1 with TRBJ2-6; D is perhaps TRBD1 (5 bases). CDR1 and CDR2 (germline): SGHRS, YFSETQ. The CDR3 contains 17 residues. The CDR3 coding sequence is TGCGCCAGCAGCGGTGACAGACCGAGCTCTGGGGCCAACGTCCTGAATTTC. Amino acids: CASSGDRPSSGANVLNF.

Many counts were recorded for this clonotype. The chain recombines TRBV4-2 with TRBJ2-7; 9 nucleotides align to TRBD2. The CDR3 is 16 residues long. The ends lost 0 bases at V and 2 bases at J; junction bases unmatched: 5. Germline V lookup: CDR1 LGHNA, CDR2 YNFKEQ. The CDR3 region is CASSQDSSGATYEQYF. CDR3 nucleotide sequence: TGTGCCAGCAGCCAAGATTCTAGCGGGGCGACCTACGAGCAGTACTTC.

The J gene is TRBJ1-5, the V gene TRBV7-2, with 9 bases aligning to TRBD1. V lost 5 bases to trimming and J lost 6 bases; unmatched junction nucleotides: 8. This CDR3 is 15 amino acids long. Germline-derived CDR1 and CDR2 are SGHTA and FQGNSA. CDR3 region: CASSPGTGSSQPQHF. The DNA for the CDR3 is TGTGCCAGCAGCCCCGGGACAGGGTCATCTCAGCCCCAGCATTTT.

The CDR3 nucleotides read TGCGCCAGCAGCCAAGAATCGACAGAAGGCTATGGCTACACCTTC. Translated: CASSQESTEGYGYTF. The V gene is TRBV4-1, the J gene TRBJ1-2; D possibly corresponds to TRBD1 (5 bases). Germline V gene data show CDR1 as MGHRA and CDR2 as YSYEKL. Trimming pared 0 bases from V and 4 bases from J, leaving 12 bases between. The CDR3 is 15 residues long.

This chain uses TRBV7-3 with TRBJ2-1; possible D gene TRBD2, 6 bases. Germline V gene lookup returns CDR1 SGHTA and CDR2 FQGTGA. The CDR3 contains 15 residues. The V end lost 5 bases, the J end lost 8 bases, and 19 bases lay between the germline ends. CDR3: CASSPHRDSTDEQFF. As DNA, the CDR3 is TGTGCCAGCAGCCCACACCGGGACTCCACGGATGAGCAGTTCTTC.

The table lists this clonotype with a few counts. CDR3 sequence: CATSDFGTTYNEQFF. In DNA form, the CDR3 reads TGTGCCACCAGTGATTTCGGGACAACCTACAATGAGCAGTTCTTC. J is TRBJ2-1 and V is TRBV24-1, with D tentatively TRBD1 (6 bases). Trimming cost V 1 base and J 2 bases, with 8 bases left between them. Germline assignment: CDR1 KGHDR and CDR2 SFDVKD. CDR3 size: 15 residues.

The gene calls are TRBV20-1 and TRBJ2-7, with TRBD1 matching over 11 bases. Germline CDR1 and CDR2: DFQATT and SNEGSKA (reference sequence). The CDR3 consists of 16 residues. Trimming cost V 3 bases and J 3 bases; bases outside gene matches: 10. This CDR3 is CSASTGTGGSIYEQYF. CDR3 in DNA: TGCAGTGCTAGTACCGGGACAGGGGGTTCTATCTACGAGCAGTACTTC.

This chain joins TRBV28 and TRBJ1-2; perhaps TRBD1 as D (6 bases). V gave up 6 bases and J gave up 0 bases, with 23 bases separating them. Germline V gene data show CDR1 as MDHEN and CDR2 as SYDVKM. This CDR3 region has 18 residues. The CDR3 reads CASSHTRVQGRTNYGYTF. CDR3 nucleotide sequence: TGTGCCAGCAGCCATACCCGAGTTCAGGGGAGGACTAACTATGGCTACACCTTC.

The V and J genes are TRBV6-1 and TRBJ1-6; a weak D match, TRBD1 (6 bases). From germline, CDR1 is MNHNS and CDR2 SASEGT. The CDR3 covers 18 residues. Between the trimmed V and J ends, which lost 6 bases and 4 bases, there was a span of 22 bases. The CDR3 loop is CASSPARTDYNYNSPLHF. For the CDR3, the DNA is TGTGCCAGCAGCCCGGCCCGGACAGACTACAATTATAATTCACCCCTCCACTTT.

This clonotype showed up just a few times. The rearrangement links TRBV2 to TRBJ2-1, with D tentatively TRBD2 (6 bases). Looked up from germline, CDR1 is SNHLY and CDR2 is FYNNEI. Trimming cost V 3 bases and J 1 base, with 13 bases left between them. The CDR3 length is 16 residues. CDR3 loop: CASSEGGLLSYNEQFF. In DNA, the CDR3 is TGTGCCAGCAGTGAGGGTGGACTACTATCCTACAATGAGCAGTTCTTC.

The table lists this clonotype with a few counts. The chain joins TRBV7-6 to TRBJ2-7; possible D gene TRBD1, 5 bases. From germline, CDR1 is SGHVS and CDR2 FNYEAQ. Between the trimmed V and J ends, which lost 1 base and 3 bases, there was a span of 10 bases. There are 14 residues in the CDR3. The CDR3 loop reads CASSLEDTLYEQYF. The CDR3 DNA is TGTGCCAGCAGCTTAGAGGACACCCTCTACGAGCAGTACTTC.

The rearrangement joins TRBV27 to TRBJ2-5, with D possibly being TRBD1 (6 bases). The tail of the sequence fits TRBJ2-7 better, so the J call may be wrong. The germline V gene encodes CDR1 MNHEY and CDR2 SMNVEV (reference sequence). This CDR3 has 16 amino acids. This CDR3 reads CASKSLGARASYEQYF. The DNA of the CDR3 is TGTGCCAGCAAATCCCTGGGGGCCCGAGCCTCCTACGAGCAGTACTTC.

CDR3 residues: CAIRATGQGDQPQHF. DNA for the CDR3: TGTGCCATCAGAGCGACGGGACAGGGAGATCAGCCCCAGCATTTT. The chain carries TRBV10-3 and TRBJ1-5; 9 nucleotides match TRBD1. Germline V CDR1 and CDR2: ENHRY, SYGVKD. The CDR3 totals 15 residues. V lost 6 bases to trimming and J lost 5 bases; unmatched junction nucleotides: 8.

Of note for this clonotype: Mismatch with germline at one junction end may stem from a read error. For the CDR3, the DNA is TGTGTCAGCAGCTTCGGTACCCTGGGACAGTCCGACTATGGCTACACCTTC. This sequence encodes CVSSFGTLGQSDYGYTF. The J gene is TRBJ1-2, the V gene TRBV12-3 or TRBV12-4; 7 nucleotides agree with TRBD1. CDR3 length: 17 residues.

This clonotype was detected ten times or more. V usage is TRBV7-2 and J usage is TRBJ1-2, with TRBD1 as a possible D gene (5 bases). Germline-derived CDR1 and CDR2 are SGHTA and FQGNSA. V shed 0 bases and J shed 0 bases, with 11 bases lying between them. The CDR3 length is 16 residues. The CDR3 DNA reads TGTGCCAGCAGCTTAGCGGAGACAGTAGCTAACTATGGCTACACCTTC. This translates into CASSLAETVANYGYTF. The full variable domain, in which reference TRBV7-2 and TRBJ1-2 provide the parts outside the CDR3, is GAGVSQSPSNKVTEKGKDVELRCDPISGHTALYWYRQSLGQGLEFLIYFQGNSAPDKSGLPSDRFSAERTGGSVSTLTIQRTQQEDSAVYLCASSLAETVANYGYTFGSGTRLTVV.

With regard to this clonotype: A much larger clone sits a single nucleotide away, making a read error possible. The rearrangement joins TRBV12-3 or TRBV12-4 to TRBJ1-5; weak D call: TRBD1 (6 bases). Between the trimmed V and J ends, which lost 1 base and 0 bases, there was a span of 16 bases. This CDR3 is 18 amino acids long. The CDR3 bases are TGTGCCAGCAGTTTAGGGGGGGCGGGCACGTATAGCAATCAGCCCCAGCATTTT. Its translation: CASSLGGAGTYSNQPQHF.

This clonotype was seen a handful of times. This chain connects TRBV25-1 to TRBJ1-2; D not resolved. Trimming left V 8 bases short and J 3 bases short, with 13 bases between. The germline V gene has CDR1 MGHDK and CDR2 SYGVNS. The CDR3 contains 13 residues. The CDR3 sequence: CASASTIHYGYTF. The CDR3 region has the DNA TGTGCCAGCGCCTCGACAATCCACTATGGCTACACCTTC.

The rearrangement uses TRBV29-1 and TRBJ2-5, with a tentative D call TRBD2 (6 bases). V shed 7 bases and J shed 5 bases, with 17 bases lying between them. Per the germline V gene, CDR1 is SQVTM and CDR2 is ANQGSEA. The CDR3 spans 13 residues. The CDR3 sequence is CSGHGGLGETQYF. CDR3 DNA: TGCAGCGGTCACGGGGGTCTAGGGGAGACCCAGTACTTC.

This clonotype showed up just a few times. The chain uses TRBV27 and TRBJ2-7, with a possible D match to TRBD1 (6 bases). Germline V CDR1 and CDR2: MNHEY, SMNVEV (reference sequence). The CDR3 contains 12 residues. The V and J ends lost 6 bases and 5 bases respectively, with 11 bases between them. The CDR3 region is CASRTQGDEQYF. CDR3 sequence (DNA): TGTGCCAGCAGGACACAGGGAGACGAGCAGTACTTC.

J is TRBJ2-1 and V is TRBV20-1; D gene unclear. Looked up from germline, CDR1 is DFQATT and CDR2 is SNEGSKA (reference sequence). This CDR3 comprises 14 residues. V was cut by 6 bases and J by 9 bases, with 21 bases left in between. The CDR3 here is CSAAHLLGLSEQFF. CDR3 in DNA: TGCAGTGCCGCCCATTTATTAGGTCTAAGTGAGCAGTTCTTC.

The gene calls are TRBV5-6 and TRBJ2-5, with D tentatively TRBD2 (5 bases). The assigned J gene may be wrong: the sequence end matches TRBJ2-7 better. The CDR3 has 13 amino acids. Per the germline V gene, CDR1 is SGHDT and CDR2 is YYEEEE. This CDR3 reads CASSNFGRGEQYF. CDR3 bases: TGTGCCAGCAGCAACTTCGGACGGGGCGAGCAGTACTTC.

This chain links TRBV28 with TRBJ2-5; TRBD1 matches at 7 bases. The last part of the DNA fits TRBJ2-7 better; the J call may be wrong. The CDR3 extends over 16 amino acids. Germline V gene lookup returns CDR1 MDHEN and CDR2 SYDVKM. In DNA, the CDR3 is TGTGCCAGCAGTACTGGGAGTGGGACAGAACCCTACGAGCAGTACTTC. This translates into CASSTGSGTEPYEQYF.

The chain couples TRBV7-9 to TRBJ2-7; 7 bases are shared with TRBD1. The CDR3 extends over 16 amino acids. The V gene end was trimmed by 5 bases and the J gene end by 3 bases; junction bases not matched to a gene: 13. CDR1 is SEHNR and CDR2 is FQNEAQ in the germline V gene (reference sequence). This CDR3 reads CASSPGQVPSLYEQYF. CDR3 DNA sequence: TGTGCCAGCAGCCCTGGACAGGTTCCCTCTCTCTACGAGCAGTACTTC.

This clonotype appeared a few times. This chain joins TRBV10-3 and TRBJ1-5; tentative D call: TRBD1 (5 bases). V was clipped by 0 bases and J by 11 bases, with 8 bases between them. In germline, CDR1 is ENHRY, CDR2 SYGVKD. The CDR3 length is 12 residues. In DNA, the CDR3 is TGTGCCATCAGTGAGTCGGGACGGGCCCAGCATTTT. This gives the protein CAISESGRAQHF.